These T cell receptor beta chains were read from a single sample in a study of cytomegalovirus exposure and HLA in healthy donors. Assay: immunoSEQ multiplex PCR; the TCRdb copy retains only in-frame clones and omits some. Here the sample table reports under 200,000 clones. The sample consisted of PBMCs. Receptor source: a woman between 18 and 30 years old in good health and CMV-seropositive. The CDR3 runs from the conserved cysteine through the conserved F or W. D genes are given only for firm matches.

cdr3_aa | cdr3_nt | v_call | d_call | j_call | cdr3_length
CASSTGQGTSTDTQYF | TGCGCCAGCAGCACCGGACAGGGAACGAGCACAGATACGCAGTATTTT | TRBV5-1 | TRBD1 | TRBJ2-3 | 16
CASSARVSNTEAFF | TGTGCCAGCAGCGCCCGGGTCTCGAACACTGAAGCTTTCTTT | TRBV2 | - | TRBJ1-1 | 14
CASSATGGTYNEQFF | TGCGCCAGCAGTGCGACCGGGGGGACCTACAATGAGCAGTTCTTC | TRBV5-1 | TRBD2 | TRBJ2-1 | 15
CASSPGTSNEQFF | TGCGCCAGCAGCCCAGGGACTAGCAATGAGCAGTTCTTC | TRBV5-1 | TRBD2 | TRBJ2-1 | 13
CAISEGGLGRSYEQYF | TGTGCCATCAGTGAGGGAGGCCTAGGCAGGAGCTACGAGCAGTACTTC | TRBV10-3 | - | TRBJ2-7 | 16
CATSLRGRTEAFF | TGTGCCACCTCCCTCAGGGGCCGAACTGAAGCTTTCTTT | TRBV27 | - | TRBJ1-1 | 13
CASSLGGPLSGNTIYF | TGTGCCAGCAGCTTGGGAGGTCCTCTCTCTGGAAACACCATATATTTT | TRBV5-6 | - | TRBJ1-3 | 16
CAWANAGSATEAFF | TGTGCCTGGGCTAATGCAGGGTCGGCCACTGAAGCTTTCTTT | TRBV30 | - | TRBJ1-1 | 14
CASRDGVGKTQYF | TGTGCCAGCAGAGACGGGGTTGGTAAGACCCAGTACTTC | TRBV2 | - | TRBJ2-5 | 13
CASSPSDRNIQYF | TGTGCCAGCTCCCCTTCGGACAGGAACATTCAGTACTTC | TRBV18 | TRBD1 | TRBJ2-4 | 13
CASRPTGVENEQFF | TGTGCCAGCAGGCCTACAGGGGTAGAAAATGAGCAGTTCTTC | TRBV27 | TRBD1 | TRBJ2-1 | 14
CASSFSGYTGELFF | TGTGCCAGCAGCTTTAGCGGATACACCGGGGAGCTGTTTTTT | TRBV7-2 | - | TRBJ2-2 | 14